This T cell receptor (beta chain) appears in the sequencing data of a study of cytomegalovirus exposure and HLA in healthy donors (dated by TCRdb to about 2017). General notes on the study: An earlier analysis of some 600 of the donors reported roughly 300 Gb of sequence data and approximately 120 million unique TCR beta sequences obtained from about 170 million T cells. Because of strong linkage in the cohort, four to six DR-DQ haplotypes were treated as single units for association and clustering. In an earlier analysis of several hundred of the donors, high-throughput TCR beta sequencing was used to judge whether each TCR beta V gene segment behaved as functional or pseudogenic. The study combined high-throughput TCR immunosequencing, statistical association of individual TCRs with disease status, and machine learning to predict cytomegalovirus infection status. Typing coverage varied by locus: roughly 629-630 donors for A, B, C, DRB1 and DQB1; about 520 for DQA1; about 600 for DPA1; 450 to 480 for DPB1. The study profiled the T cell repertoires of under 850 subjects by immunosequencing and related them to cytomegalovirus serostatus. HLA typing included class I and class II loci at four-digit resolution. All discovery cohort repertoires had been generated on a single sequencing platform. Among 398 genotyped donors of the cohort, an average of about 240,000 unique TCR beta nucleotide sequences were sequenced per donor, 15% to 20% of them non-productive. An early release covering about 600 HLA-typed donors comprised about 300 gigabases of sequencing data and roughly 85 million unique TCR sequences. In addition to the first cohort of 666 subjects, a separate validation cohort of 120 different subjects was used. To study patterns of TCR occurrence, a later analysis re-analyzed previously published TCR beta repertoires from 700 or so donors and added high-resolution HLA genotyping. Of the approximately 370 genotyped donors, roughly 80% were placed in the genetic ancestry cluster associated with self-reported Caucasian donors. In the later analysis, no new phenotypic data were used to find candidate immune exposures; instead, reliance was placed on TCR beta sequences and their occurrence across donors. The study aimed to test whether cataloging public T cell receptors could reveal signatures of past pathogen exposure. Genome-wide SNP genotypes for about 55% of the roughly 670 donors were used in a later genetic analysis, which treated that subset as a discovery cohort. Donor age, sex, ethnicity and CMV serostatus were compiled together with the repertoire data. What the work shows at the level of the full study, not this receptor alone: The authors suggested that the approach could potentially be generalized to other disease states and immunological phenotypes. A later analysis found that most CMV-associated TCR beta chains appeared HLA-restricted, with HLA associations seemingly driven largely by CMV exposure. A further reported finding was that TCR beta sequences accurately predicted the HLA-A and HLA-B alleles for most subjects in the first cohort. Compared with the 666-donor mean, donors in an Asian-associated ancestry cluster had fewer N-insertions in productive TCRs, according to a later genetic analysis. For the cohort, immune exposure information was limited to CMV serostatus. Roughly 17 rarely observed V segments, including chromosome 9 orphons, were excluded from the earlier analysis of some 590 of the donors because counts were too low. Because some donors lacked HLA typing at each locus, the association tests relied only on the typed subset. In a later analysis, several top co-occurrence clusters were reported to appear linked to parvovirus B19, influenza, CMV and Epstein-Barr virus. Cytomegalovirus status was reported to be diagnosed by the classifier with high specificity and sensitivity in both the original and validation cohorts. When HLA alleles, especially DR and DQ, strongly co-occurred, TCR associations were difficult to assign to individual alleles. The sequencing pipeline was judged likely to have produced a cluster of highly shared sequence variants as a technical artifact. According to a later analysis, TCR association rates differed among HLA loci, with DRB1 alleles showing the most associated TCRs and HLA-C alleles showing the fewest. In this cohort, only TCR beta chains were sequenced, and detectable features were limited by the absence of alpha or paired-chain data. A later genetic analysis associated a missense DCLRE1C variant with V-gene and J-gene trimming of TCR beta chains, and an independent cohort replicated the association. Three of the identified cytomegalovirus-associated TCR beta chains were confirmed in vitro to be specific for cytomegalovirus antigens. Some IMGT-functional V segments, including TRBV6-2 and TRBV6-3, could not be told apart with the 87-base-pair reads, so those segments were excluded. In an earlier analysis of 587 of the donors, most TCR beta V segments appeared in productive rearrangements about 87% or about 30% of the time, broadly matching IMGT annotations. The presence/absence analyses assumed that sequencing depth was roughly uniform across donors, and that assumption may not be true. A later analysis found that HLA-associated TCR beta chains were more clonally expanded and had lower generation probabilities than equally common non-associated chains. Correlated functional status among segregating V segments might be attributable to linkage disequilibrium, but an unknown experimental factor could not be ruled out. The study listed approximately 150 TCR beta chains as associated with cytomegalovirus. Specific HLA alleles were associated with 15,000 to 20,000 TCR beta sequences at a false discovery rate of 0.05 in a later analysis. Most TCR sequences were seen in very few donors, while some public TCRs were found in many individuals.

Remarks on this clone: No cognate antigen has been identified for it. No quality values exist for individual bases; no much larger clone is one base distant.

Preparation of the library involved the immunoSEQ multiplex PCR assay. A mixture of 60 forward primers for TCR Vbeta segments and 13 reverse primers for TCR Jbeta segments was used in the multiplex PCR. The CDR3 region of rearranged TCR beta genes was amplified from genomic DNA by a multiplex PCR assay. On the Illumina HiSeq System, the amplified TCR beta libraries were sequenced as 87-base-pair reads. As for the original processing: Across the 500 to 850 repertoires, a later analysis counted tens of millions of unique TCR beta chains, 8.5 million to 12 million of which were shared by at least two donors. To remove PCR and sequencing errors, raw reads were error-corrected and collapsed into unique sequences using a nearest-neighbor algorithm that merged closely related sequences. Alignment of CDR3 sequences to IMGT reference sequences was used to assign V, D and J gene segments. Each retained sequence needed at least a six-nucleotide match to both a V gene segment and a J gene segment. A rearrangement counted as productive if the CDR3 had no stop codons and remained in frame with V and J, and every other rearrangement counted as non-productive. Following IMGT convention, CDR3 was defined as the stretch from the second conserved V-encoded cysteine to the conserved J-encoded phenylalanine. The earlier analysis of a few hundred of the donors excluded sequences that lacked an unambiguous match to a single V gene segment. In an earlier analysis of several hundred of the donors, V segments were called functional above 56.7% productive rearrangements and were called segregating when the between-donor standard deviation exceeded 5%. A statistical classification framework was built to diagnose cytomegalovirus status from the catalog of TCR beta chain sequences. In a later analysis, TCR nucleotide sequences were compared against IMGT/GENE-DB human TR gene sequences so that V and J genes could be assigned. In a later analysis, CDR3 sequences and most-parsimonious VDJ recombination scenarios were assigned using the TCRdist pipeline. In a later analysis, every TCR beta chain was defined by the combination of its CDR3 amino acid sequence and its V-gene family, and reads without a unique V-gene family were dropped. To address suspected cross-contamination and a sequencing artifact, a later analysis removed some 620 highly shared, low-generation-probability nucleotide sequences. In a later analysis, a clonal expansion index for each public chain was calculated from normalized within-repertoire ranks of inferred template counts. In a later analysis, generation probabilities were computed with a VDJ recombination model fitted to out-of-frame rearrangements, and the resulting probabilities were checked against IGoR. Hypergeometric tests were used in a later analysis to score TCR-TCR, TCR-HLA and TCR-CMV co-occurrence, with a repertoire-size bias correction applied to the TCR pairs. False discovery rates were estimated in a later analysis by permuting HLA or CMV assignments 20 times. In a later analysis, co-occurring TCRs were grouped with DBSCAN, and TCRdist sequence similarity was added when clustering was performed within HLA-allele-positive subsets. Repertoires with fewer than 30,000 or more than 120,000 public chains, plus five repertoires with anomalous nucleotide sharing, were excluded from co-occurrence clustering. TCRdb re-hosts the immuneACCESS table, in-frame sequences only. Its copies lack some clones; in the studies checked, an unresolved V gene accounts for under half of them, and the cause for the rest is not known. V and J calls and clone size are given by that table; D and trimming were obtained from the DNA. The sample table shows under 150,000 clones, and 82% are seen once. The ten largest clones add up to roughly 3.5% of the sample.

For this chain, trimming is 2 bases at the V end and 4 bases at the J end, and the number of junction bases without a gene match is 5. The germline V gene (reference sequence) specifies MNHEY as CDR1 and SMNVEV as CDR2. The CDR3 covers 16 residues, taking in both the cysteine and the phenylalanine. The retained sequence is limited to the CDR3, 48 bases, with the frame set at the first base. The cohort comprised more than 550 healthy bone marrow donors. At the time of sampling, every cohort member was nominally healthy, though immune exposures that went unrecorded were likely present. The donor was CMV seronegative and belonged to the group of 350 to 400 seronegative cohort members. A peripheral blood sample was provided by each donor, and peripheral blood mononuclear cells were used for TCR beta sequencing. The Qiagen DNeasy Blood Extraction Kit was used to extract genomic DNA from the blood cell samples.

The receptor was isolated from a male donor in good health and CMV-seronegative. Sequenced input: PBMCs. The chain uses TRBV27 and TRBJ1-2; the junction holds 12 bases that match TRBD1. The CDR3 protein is CASSLGTGGYIYGYTF. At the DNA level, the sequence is TGTGCCAGCAGTTTAGGGACAGGGGGCTATATCTATGGCTACACCTTC.